This T cell receptor (beta chain) came from a study of molecular identifiers for immune sequencing clone quantification. Study-level information: Replicate experiments took RNA from approximately 22,000 or 94,000 naive CD8 cells, divided it five ways and sequenced four. Points from the study as a whole: Clones above 20 RNA copies contained over 97% of effector molecules and under 1% of naive molecules.

In the sort, naive CD8 T cells were defined as CD8+CD4-CCR7+CD45RA+. In its sample, this clonotype was seen many times. Its antigen is not identified. The CDR3 loop spans 16 amino acids. V lost 3 bases, J lost 3 bases, and 14 bases lay in between. TCRdb called the PCR reads again in MiXCR, with one record for every CDR3 protein. The sample has under 650,000 distinct CDR3 sequences, approximately 20% seen once; the top ten hold around 0.86%. The specimen sequenced was naive CD8+ T cells from blood, with Jurkat cell RNA spiked in. Subset reported: FACS-sorted CD8+CD4-CCR7+CD45RA+ naive T cells. The chain links TRBV12-3 or TRBV12-4 to TRBJ2-2; D unresolved. The source of this sequence is a human donor in good health. Some libraries in this study had Jurkat cell RNA spiked in. CDR3 residues: CASSFVYSMDTGELFF. The CDR3 bases are TGTGCCAGCAGTTTCGTGTACTCTATGGACACCGGGGAGCTGTTTTTT.